These 28 T cell receptor beta chains were sequenced from one sample in a study of blood T cell repertoires in COVID-19. The assay was immunoSEQ multiplex PCR, and TCRdb's table has in-frame clones only and misses some. The sample lists 330,000 or so clones, 88% seen once, with just over 1% in the top ten. The sample taken for sequencing was PBMCs or T cells enriched from blood (not recorded which). The receptors originated from a woman aged 25 to 39 who had been exposed to COVID-19.

Note on this clone: In the same sample, other DNA sequences code for this CDR3. The chain is built from TRBV7-9 and TRBJ2-5; a weak D match, TRBD2 (6 bases). CDR1 and CDR2 (germline): SEHNR, FQNEAQ (reference sequence). V was cut by 4 bases and J by 1 base, with 7 bases left in between. CDR3 size: 13 residues. CDR3 DNA: TGTGCCAGCAGCTGGGGGGTCCAAGAGACCCAGTACTTC. This encodes CASSWGVQETQYF. Combining the CDR3 with reference TRBV7-9 and TRBJ2-5 gives the whole variable domain DTGVSQNPRHKITKRGQNVTFRCDPISEHNRLYWYRQTLGQGPEFLTYFQNEAQLEKSRLLSDRFSAERPKGSFSTLEIQRTEQGDSAMYLCASSWGVQETQYFGPGTRLLVL.

This rearrangement joins TRBV15 to TRBJ1-1, with a possible D match to TRBD1 (5 bases). Germline assignment: CDR1 LNHNV and CDR2 YYDKDF (reference sequence). The CDR3 spans 11 residues. The V gene lost 5 bases and the J gene lost 11 bases, with 12 bases spanning the gap. The CDR3 DNA sequence: TGTGCCACCAGCGGTCAGGGTGTGGCTTTCTTT. Translating it yields CATSGQGVAFF.

The chain couples TRBV10-3 to TRBJ2-3; a possible D gene is TRBD2 (6 bases). Germline values: CDR1 ENHRY, CDR2 SYGVKD. The CDR3 loop spans 15 amino acids. The V end lost 8 bases, the J end lost 2 bases, and 17 bases lay between the germline ends. The DNA for the CDR3 is TGTGCCATCTCAGTTGATCGGGGGTACACAGATACGCAGTATTTT. Protein product: CAISVDRGYTDTQYF.

The V and J genes are TRBV19 and TRBJ1-5, with a possible D match to TRBD1 (5 bases). In germline, CDR1 is LNHDA, CDR2 SQIVND (reference sequence). V was pared by 3 bases and J by 11 bases, with 17 bases between. This CDR3 has 14 residues. In DNA, the CDR3 is TGTGCCAGTAGTATTGAAGTGGCTTGGGGGGCCCAGCATTTT. This translates into CASSIEVAWGAQHF.

V and J are TRBV27 and TRBJ1-5; D gene ambiguous. This CDR3 has 15 amino acids. CDR1 and CDR2 from the germline V gene are MNHEY and SMNVEV (reference sequence). V was trimmed by 3 bases and J by 2 bases, leaving 11 bases between them. CDR3 region: CASSFEGRGNQPQHF. CDR3 DNA: TGTGCCAGCAGTTTTGAGGGCCGAGGCAATCAGCCCCAGCATTTT.

The chain recombines TRBV19 with TRBJ2-1, with D possibly matching TRBD2 (5 bases). The germline V and J ends were trimmed by 3 bases and 0 bases, with 12 bases remaining between them. The CDR3 is 16 amino acids. Per the germline V gene, CDR1 is LNHDA and CDR2 is SQIVND (reference sequence). The CDR3 coding sequence is TGTGCCAGTAGTATCCGGGGTTTGAGCTCCTACAATGAGCAGTTCTTC. Protein sequence: CASSIRGLSSYNEQFF. Filled out from reference TRBV19 and TRBJ2-1, the complete variable domain reads DGGITQSPKYLFRKEGQNVTLSCEQNLNHDAMYWYRQDPGQGLRLIYYSQIVNDFQKGDIAEGYSVSREKKESFPLTVTSAQKNPTAFYLCASSIRGLSSYNEQFFGPGTRLTVL.

The chain links TRBV10-1 to TRBJ2-7; D not certain. CDR3 length equals 13 residues. Per germline, CDR1 WNHNN and CDR2 SYGVQD (reference sequence). V was shortened by 3 bases and J by 7 bases, with 13 bases between the two germline ends. DNA of the CDR3: TGCGCCAGCAGTGAAAACTCCCCGGGTGAGCAGTACTTC. It yields the protein CASSENSPGEQYF.

The chain has TRBV9 and TRBJ1-2; D is unclear. The germline V gene has CDR1 SGDLS and CDR2 YYNGEE. Trimming pared 0 bases from V and 4 bases from J, leaving 10 bases between. The CDR3 consists of 14 residues. This CDR3 is CASSVEAGSYGYTF. Here the CDR3 DNA reads TGTGCCAGCAGCGTAGAAGCAGGAAGCTATGGCTACACCTTC. The whole variable domain, filled in from reference TRBV9 and TRBJ1-2, reads DSGVTQTPKHLITATGQRVTLRCSPRSGDLSVYWYQQSLDQGLQFLIQYYNGEERAKGNILERFSAQQFPDLHSELNLSSLELGDSALYFCASSVEAGSYGYTFGSGTRLTVV.

In its sample, this clone was seen a few times. V gene TRBV3-1 (or the pseudogene TRBV3-2) combines with J gene TRBJ1-4; D unresolved. The CDR3 extends over 14 amino acids. The V gene's germline CDR1 is LGHDT and CDR2 YNNKEL (reference sequence). V gave up 1 base and J gave up 1 base, with 4 bases separating them. In DNA, the CDR3 is TGTGCCAGCAGCCAAGCGGGAACTAATGAAAAACTGTTTTTT. This gives the protein CASSQAGTNEKLFF.

The chain links TRBV18 to TRBJ1-1; D might be TRBD1 (6 bases). The CDR3 consists of 15 residues. V gave up 1 base and J gave up 4 bases, with 13 bases separating them. Germline lookup yields CDR1 KGHSH and CDR2 LQKENI. This CDR3 is CASSPQQGLSTEAFF. The CDR3 coding sequence is TGTGCCAGCTCACCACAACAGGGCCTGAGCACTGAAGCTTTCTTT.

This CDR3 reads CASSTGAGNTEAFF. CDR3 bases: TGCGCCAGCAGTACAGGAGCGGGGAACACTGAAGCTTTCTTT. The V call is TRBV5-1, the J call TRBJ1-1; D may be TRBD1 (5 bases). V lost 5 bases, J lost 1 base, and 12 bases lay in between. Germline V gives CDR1 SGHRS, CDR2 YFSETQ. The CDR3 runs 14 residues.

The chain is built from TRBV11-2 and TRBJ1-3, with no clear D. Germline CDR1 SGHAT, CDR2 FQNNGV. Trimming shortened V by 7 bases and J by 3 bases, and 13 bases separated the two germline ends. The CDR3 loop spans 14 amino acids. The CDR3 protein is CASTHPGGGNTIYF. CDR3 coding DNA: TGTGCCAGCACCCACCCGGGTGGTGGAAACACCATATATTTT.

In the case of this clone: This CDR3 fails to terminate in the conserved phenylalanine or tryptophan, so it likely reflects a read error. The DNA is omitted, as the CDR3 cannot be located on it reliably, and the CDR3 follows TCRdb's listing. This chain links TRBV30 with TRBJ2-7; the table's D gene call, TRBD2, was not cross checked with the DNA. The CDR3 totals 13 residues, both ends included. The germline V gene encodes CDR1 GTSNPN and CDR2 SVGIG (reference sequence). The CDR3 sequence: CAWTRAGGLIVYL.

As to this clone: Other DNA sequences in the sample encode the same CDR3. This chain connects TRBV18 to TRBJ1-2, with 7 bases that match TRBD1. This CDR3 is built from 13 residues. The ends lost 2 bases at V and 3 bases at J; junction bases unmatched: 0. In germline, CDR1 is KGHSH, CDR2 LQKENI. In nucleotides, the CDR3 is TGTGCCAGCTCACCAGACAGGGACTATGGCTACACCTTC. It encodes CASSPDRDYGYTF.

The J gene is TRBJ1-5, the V gene TRBV19; weak D call: TRBD1 (5 bases). The V gene lost 3 bases and the J gene lost 13 bases, with 13 bases spanning the gap. Germline-derived CDR1 and CDR2 are LNHDA and SQIVND (reference sequence). This CDR3 spans 12 amino acids. CDR3 coding DNA: TGTGCCAGTAGTATCGGGGGGATGTTTCAGCATTTT. It encodes CASSIGGMFQHF.

The genes are TRBV10-3 and TRBJ2-2; 7 nucleotides agree with TRBD2. Per germline, CDR1 ENHRY and CDR2 SYGVKD. The CDR3 spans 15 residues. V shed 3 bases, J shed 2 bases, and the junction held 3 bases outside the gene matches. The CDR3 reads CAISDLAGNTGELFF. CDR3 DNA sequence: TGTGCCATCAGTGACTTAGCGGGCAACACCGGGGAGCTGTTTTTT.

The V call is TRBV28, the J call TRBJ1-2; D gene unclear. The length of the CDR3 is 12 residues. CDR1 is MDHEN, CDR2 SYDVKM, per germline. With 10 bases removed from V and 2 bases from J, the gap between germline ends came to 11 bases. The DNA of the CDR3 is TGTGCCACGAACGCGGGAAACTATGGCTACACCTTC. Amino acids: CATNAGNYGYTF.

This rearrangement joins TRBV10-3 to TRBJ1-5; a possible D gene is TRBD1 (5 bases). The V end was cut by 3 bases, the J end by 0 bases, with 9 bases between. This CDR3 has 15 residues. Germline V gives CDR1 ENHRY, CDR2 SYGVKD. CDR3 in amino acids: CAISDRVASNQPQHF. In DNA, the CDR3 is TGTGCCATCAGTGACAGGGTTGCTAGCAATCAGCCCCAGCATTTT.

V is TRBV30 and J is TRBJ2-1; possibly TRBD1 for D (5 bases). The germline CDR1 and CDR2 sequences are GTSNPN and SVGIG (reference sequence). The CDR3 sequence is 11 residues long. Between the trimmed V and J ends, which lost 2 bases and 8 bases, there was a span of 7 bases. The CDR3 DNA sequence: TGTGCCTGGAGTCAGGGCGATGAGCAGTTCTTC. Protein product: CAWSQGDEQFF. Supplemented by reference TRBV30 and TRBJ2-1, the full variable domain reads SQTIHQWPATLVQPVGSPLSLECTVEGTSNPNLYWYRQAAGRGLQLLFYSVGIGQISSEVPQNLSASRPQDRQFILSSKKLLLSDSGFYLCAWSQGDEQFFGPGTRLTVL.

The chain joins TRBV3-1 (or the pseudogene TRBV3-2) to TRBJ1-2, with unresolved D. Germline loops: CDR1 LGHDT, CDR2 YNNKEL (reference sequence). Trimming pared 2 bases from V and 4 bases from J, leaving 8 bases between. This CDR3 region has 13 residues. Written as DNA, the CDR3 is TGTGCCAGCAGCCAATCTAGCCGCTATGGCTACACCTTC. Translation gives CASSQSSRYGYTF.

This chain joins TRBV3-1 (or the pseudogene TRBV3-2) and TRBJ2-5; 7 bases agree with TRBD1. The trim removed 4 bases at V and 5 bases at J, leaving 7 bases unmatched. The CDR3 has 14 amino acids. Germline-derived CDR1 and CDR2 are LGHDT and YNNKEL (reference sequence). Here the CDR3 DNA reads TGTGCCAGCAGCCTCCAAGACAGGGCTGAGACCCAGTACTTC. Amino acid sequence: CASSLQDRAETQYF.

The V and J genes are TRBV28 and TRBJ2-7; 7 nucleotides agree with TRBD1. CDR1 and CDR2 from the germline V gene are MDHEN and SYDVKM. The CDR3 is 14 amino acids. V lost 5 bases and J lost 4; bases outside the gene matches: 8. The CDR3 here is CASSVRQGRYEQYF. CDR3 sequence (DNA): TGTGCCAGCAGTGTAAGACAGGGACGGTACGAGCAGTACTTC.

V and J are TRBV11-1 and TRBJ2-1; 8 bases are shared with TRBD2. The CDR3 runs 16 residues. Germline CDR1 reads SGHAT; CDR2 reads FQDESV (reference sequence). With 5 bases clipped from V and 4 bases from J, the junction kept 10 bases outside the gene matches. The DNA of the CDR3 is TGTGCCAGCAGCCGCGTGTTAGCGGGAACTTACAATGAGCAGTTCTTC. Translation gives CASSRVLAGTYNEQFF.

The V and J genes are TRBV28 and TRBJ2-7; a weak D match, TRBD1 (6 bases). The V gene's germline CDR1 is MDHEN and CDR2 SYDVKM. The CDR3 spans 14 residues. Trimming cost V 3 bases and J 4 bases, with 13 bases left between them. CDR3 nucleotides: TGTGCCAGCAGTTTGGCCGCTAGGGGGTACGAGCAGTACTTC. Amino acid sequence: CASSLAARGYEQYF.

This clone occurred a few times. The chain couples TRBV28 to TRBJ1-6; 9 bases align to TRBD1. Losses at the gene ends were 10 bases for V and 3 bases for J; bases not matched to a gene: 4. The CDR3 extends over 14 amino acids. The germline V gene encodes CDR1 MDHEN and CDR2 SYDVKM. The CDR3, as DNA: TGTGCCACTCGGACAGGGGACTATAATTCACCCCTCCACTTT. It translates to CATRTGDYNSPLHF.

This chain links TRBV7-6 with TRBJ1-4; TRBD1 aligns across 7 bases. This CDR3 region has 17 residues. In germline, CDR1 is SGHVS, CDR2 FNYEAQ. Trimming removed 5 bases from V and 3 bases from J; junction bases left unmatched: 12. The CDR3 region has the DNA TGTGCCAGCAGCCCACGCGCTACCGGGACAGCTAATGAAAAACTGTTTTTT. It yields the protein CASSPRATGTANEKLFF.

V usage is TRBV11-3 and J usage is TRBJ2-7; 7 nucleotides match TRBD1. Germline V gives CDR1 SGHNT, CDR2 YENEEA. This CDR3 contains 16 residues. The V segment lost 5 bases and the J segment 2 bases; nucleotides outside the gene matches: 12. The CDR3: CASSPGHNRGTYEQYF. CDR3 sequence (DNA): TGTGCCAGCAGCCCCGGACACAACAGGGGAACCTACGAGCAGTACTTC.

The rearrangement uses TRBV7-3 and TRBJ2-1, with 9 nucleotides matching TRBD2. V was pared by 6 bases and J by 9 bases, with 30 bases of the junction left unmatched. The CDR3 is 21 residues long. Germline V gene lookup returns CDR1 SGHTA and CDR2 FQGTGA. The CDR3 is CASSPRPRTSVGPSILCEQFF. The CDR3 DNA sequence: TGTGCCAGCAGTCCCCGCCCCAGGACTAGCGTGGGCCCCTCTATTCTCTGTGAGCAGTTCTTC.